In its sample, the clone carrying this TCR beta chain ranks as medium-sized. Time point: sample taken at primary tumor resection. Samples were donated by 72 untreated early-stage non-small cell lung cancer patients. Whole RNA came from tumor, nontumor lung or frozen PBMC and was sequenced without being sorted. These data belong to a study of spatial heterogeneity in lung cancer. Study summary: As counted in raw reads, each unique TCR and UMI combination appeared more than ten times on average.

A unique molecular identifier was attached to every TCR cDNA molecule. Each CDR3 protein is one row after TCRdb ran MiXCR on the 5' RACE reads. This table has roughly 2,400 distinct CDR3 sequences, over 10% appearing once. Trimming at V came to 1 base and at J to 8 bases, leaving 8 bases not matched to a gene. This CDR3 has 16 amino acids. Germline loops: CDR1 LGHNA, CDR2 YNFKEQ. The sequence derives from a female donor with early-stage non-small cell lung cancer. The sample in question was normal lung tissue next to the tumor, obtained at surgery. The V call is TRBV4-2, the J call TRBJ2-1, with TRBD2 matching over 10 bases. CDR3 bases: TGTGCCAGCAGCCAAGGGAGCGGGGGGGCCTTCTATGAGCAGTTCTTC. Amino acids: CASSQGSGGAFYEQFF.